Described below is a single T cell receptor (beta chain) sequence and its context. Its antigen is undetermined. The data are from a study of graft-versus-host responses after intestinal transplantation. Study context: Multivisceral, liver-intestinal, or isolated intestinal grafts were transplanted into recipients. Once they had received anti-thymocyte globulin induction, all recipients took tacrolimus and steroids for approximately three years. The study, taken as a whole, reports: High graft-versus-host to host-versus-graft clonal ratios were seen in allografts of patients with graft-donor T cell macrochimerism. In recipient marrow, GvH clones were found, and some appeared first in ileum or blood.

TCRdb's table, derived via immunoSEQ multiplex PCR, lists solely in-frame clones and lacks some. This table has approximately 75,000 clones, roughly 94% appearing once. Material: unstimulated CD8+ T cells sorted from spleen or lymph node cells, obtained before intestinal transplant. This TCR came from a human donor who received an intestinal transplant.

The DNA for the CDR3 is TGTGCCAGCCAGCTCGAGAGGGGTCACCAGCCCCAGCATTTT. This gives the protein CASQLERGHQPQHF. The rearrangement uses TRBV5-8 and TRBJ1-5, with D tentatively TRBD1 (5 bases). V lost 7 bases to trimming and J lost 7 bases, with 18 bases between them. Germline V gives CDR1 SGHTS, CDR2 YDEGEE. The CDR3 length is 14 residues.